This T cell receptor beta chain was observed in a study of blood T cell repertoires in COVID-19. The authors' processing: Quantification of nucleated cells was approximated via reference gene primer amplification. Here immunoSEQ multiplex PCR was the method, and the copy in TCRdb shows in-frame clones only, minus some. V and J calls and clone size are those listed in that table; D and trimming were worked out from the DNA. The sample contains about 370,000 clones, about 90% of which appear only once. The CDR3 loop spans 15 amino acids. Germline trimming cut 2 bases from V and 7 bases from J; bases unmatched to any gene: 7. Germline CDR1 and CDR2: ENHRY and SYGVKD. Recovery meant two consecutive negative NP/OP PCR tests, professional clearance, or resolved symptoms.

This receptor was identified in a woman aged 25 to 39 who had recovered from COVID-19. V and J are TRBV10-3 and TRBJ1-4, with 7 bases fitting TRBD1. The sequenced sample consisted of PBMCs or T cells enriched from blood (not recorded which). The CDR3 coding sequence is TGTGCCATCAGTGAGCCGCTGACAGGGTCTGAAAAACTGTTTTTT. Its translation: CAISEPLTGSEKLFF.